This T cell receptor beta chain is drawn from a study of Ad26.COV2.S vaccination and SARS-CoV-2 variants (dated by TCRdb to the early 2020s). As for the study more broadly: TCRbeta repertoire sequencing served as the tool for gauging how specific and how broad the SARS-CoV-2-reactive T cell receptors were following Ad26.COV2.S vaccination. A total of 32 samples were included in the TCR-sequenced set, comprising roughly 19 Ad26.COV2.S vaccine recipients, 5 placebo recipients and 8 SARS-CoV-2 convalescent individuals.

The label giving this sample's time point can be read as: individuals recovered from natural SARS-CoV-2 infection. The immunoSEQ Assay was used to sequence TCRbeta CDR3 regions. After extraction, genomic DNA underwent amplification by bias-controlled multiplex PCR, followed by high-throughput sequencing. The source study handled its data this way. Collapsing and filtering of sequences were performed to quantify the absolute abundance of each unique TCRbeta CDR3 region. T cell fraction was estimated by normalization of TCRbeta template counts to usable DNA, with usable DNA being measured through amplification of reference genes present in all nucleated cells. Repertoire TCRs were annotated as SARS-CoV-2-specific by exact matching of V gene, CDR3 amino acid sequence and J gene to a known reactive TCR set. MIRA supplied the reference SARS-CoV-2 TCR set, which was filtered for enrichment in COVID-19-positive ImmuneCODE repertoires so that public or cross-reactive TCRs were removed. Using the MIRA antigens, annotated TCRs were further analysed by specific ORF or by position within an ORF. Breadth was defined as annotated unique rearrangements over total unique productive rearrangements; depth was the summed frequency of those rearrangements. Two-sided Wilcoxon rank-sum tests were applied when comparing TCR breadth between groups. What TCRdb holds here is the immuneACCESS table cut down to in-frame rearrangements. Part of the clones is not present; checked against another copy, under half of the missing clones reflect an unresolved V gene, and the others are unexplained. That table is the source of V, J and clone size, and D and trimming were worked out from the DNA. A total of fewer than 50,000 clones appear in this sample, roughly 80% of them only once. Jointly, the top ten make up around half of the sample.

Notes on this clone: There is no known antigen for this receptor. There are no base qualities to consult, and no much larger clone falls within one base.

Study-level results and caveats: Compared with placebo recipients, Ad26.COV2.S recipients showed higher spike-specific TCR breadth (P = 0.0014). Substantial breadth of spike-specific CD8+ and CD4+ T cell responses was reported after vaccination. It was noted by the authors that total T cell responses may have been underestimated by the TCR breadth and depth analyses. Vaccine and placebo recipients had comparable non-spike TCR breadth, which fits with the vaccine containing only spike.

CDR1 and CDR2 are read off the germline V gene as SGHRS and YFSETQ. V is cut by 3 bases and J by 8 bases, and the space between the germline ends is 23 bases. The CDR3 runs 17 residues from the cysteine to the phenylalanine. Only the CDR3 portion is preserved as DNA: 51 bases, with reading frame beginning at the first base. This sample comprised peripheral blood, obtained after recovery from COVID-19. Recombination connected TRBV5-1 to TRBJ1-4; no D segment can be confidently identified. The TCR was taken from a human donor who had recovered from COVID-19. The CDR3 protein sequence reads: CASSSDGFPGGYEKLFF. The base sequence is TGCGCCAGCAGCTCCGATGGTTTCCCCGGTGGGTACGAAAAACTGTTTTTT.